Presented here are 24 T cell receptor beta chains from one specimen sequenced in a study of T-cell memory formation after mild COVID-19 (dated by TCRdb to about 2021). The library was made by 5' RACE. Sequencer: Illumina NovaSeq 6000. TCRdb ran its own pipeline on the public reads, namely fastp trimming at Q25 and MiXCR clone calling, and kept in-frame beta chains. Entries are consolidated by CDR3 protein sequence, retaining the most common genes and DNA. The sample table records 350,000 or so distinct CDR3 sequences; more than 20% of these occur just once. Approximately 12% of the sample comes from the top ten. The sample comprised PBMCs or a T cell subset sorted from them (not recorded which). The source of these receptors is an adult woman who had mild COVID-19 (a few samples of this study predate the infection). The sample titles of this study are shuffled in the database, so cell type and time point are left out; the donor was told from shared clones.

The gene calls are TRBV29-1 and TRBJ2-5; D may be TRBD2 (6 bases). This CDR3 has 12 amino acids. The germline V and J ends were trimmed by 5 bases and 4 bases, with 11 bases remaining between them. Per the germline V gene, CDR1 is SQVTM and CDR2 is ANQGSEA. CDR3: CSVRENGETQYF. The CDR3 DNA sequence: TGCAGCGTTCGGGAGAACGGAGAGACCCAGTACTTC.

This clonotype showed up just a few times. The CDR3 sequence is CASSVGLAGARGEQYF. The CDR3 nucleotides read TGTGCCAGCAGTGTCGGACTAGCGGGGGCCCGGGGCGAGCAGTACTTC. The rearrangement joins TRBV12-3 or TRBV12-4 to TRBJ2-7, with 13 bases matching TRBD2. V gave up 5 bases and J gave up 6 bases; unmatched junction bases: 10. This CDR3 is 16 amino acids long.

This clonotype was picked up a small number of times. J is TRBJ1-5 and V is TRBV5-1, with 7 bases lining up with TRBD1. Germline V CDR1 and CDR2: SGHRS, YFSETQ. The CDR3 sequence is 15 residues long. With V trimmed by 4 bases and J by 4 bases, 8 bases remained unmatched. The DNA for the CDR3 is TGCGCCAGCAGCCCGAGTGGGGGACAGAATCAGCCCCAGCATTTT. Its translation: CASSPSGGQNQPQHF.

V and J are TRBV2 and TRBJ2-3; D may match TRBD1 or TRBD2 (5 bases each). V lost 7 bases to trimming and J lost 2 bases, with 10 bases between them. This CDR3 contains 13 residues. The germline gives CDR1 SNHLY, CDR2 FYNNEI. CDR3 sequence (DNA): TGTGCCAGCATGGGGGTTTCCACAGATACGCAGTATTTT. It translates to CASMGVSTDTQYF. Drawing the rest from reference TRBV2 and TRBJ2-3, the complete variable domain is EPEVTQTPSHQVTQMGQEVILRCVPISNHLYFYWYRQILGQKVEFLVSFYNNEISEKSEIFDDQFSVERPDGSNFTLKIRSTKLEDSAMYFCASMGVSTDTQYFGPGTRLTVL.

This clonotype has ten or more counts. The chain links TRBV11-2 to TRBJ2-2; D perhaps matches TRBD2 (6 bases). The CDR3 runs to 15 residues. Trimming shortened V by 8 bases and J by 6 bases, and 19 bases separated the two germline ends. Germline values: CDR1 SGHAT, CDR2 FQNNGV. The CDR3 loop reads CASFMGGASAGELFF. CDR3 DNA sequence: TGTGCCAGCTTTATGGGCGGGGCGTCCGCCGGGGAGCTGTTTTTT. The full variable domain, its missing parts supplied by reference TRBV11-2 and TRBJ2-2, is EAGVAQSPRYKIIEKRQSVAFWCNPISGHATLYWYQQILGQGPKLLIQFQNNGVVDDSQLPKDRFSAERLKGVDSTLKIQPAKLEDSAVYLCASFMGGASAGELFFGEGSRLTVL.

The table lists this clonotype with a few counts. This chain links TRBV7-9 with TRBJ1-1, with D possibly TRBD1 on 6 matching bases. V shed 1 base and J shed 3 bases, with 9 bases lying between them. Germline CDR1 and CDR2: SEHNR and FQNEAQ (reference sequence). The CDR3 runs to 14 residues. The CDR3 sequence is CASSLVYRDTEAFF. The DNA of the CDR3 is TGTGCCAGCAGCTTAGTCTACAGGGACACTGAAGCTTTCTTT.

In its sample, this clonotype was seen a few times. The V and J genes are TRBV11-2 and TRBJ1-1, with D maybe TRBD1 (6 bases). Trimming took off 3 bases at V and 2 bases at J, with 16 bases between the two ends. This CDR3 spans 16 amino acids. Germline V gene lookup returns CDR1 SGHAT and CDR2 FQNNGV. CDR3 region: CASSFTPGTSNTEAFF. The CDR3 DNA reads as TGTGCCAGCAGCTTCACCCCCGGGACATCCAACACTGAAGCTTTCTTT.

This clonotype was seen more than once but under ten times. V gene TRBV27 combines with J gene TRBJ1-4, with D unclear. This CDR3 has 14 amino acids. The ends were cut back, 3 bases at V and 3 bases at J, with 8 bases in the middle. From germline, CDR1 is MNHEY and CDR2 SMNVEV (reference sequence). CDR3 loop: CASSFGRANEKLFF. Written as DNA, the CDR3 is TGTGCCAGCAGTTTCGGGCGGGCTAATGAAAAACTGTTTTTT.

V usage is TRBV20-1 and J usage is TRBJ2-3; the match to TRBD2 covers 8 bases. After removal of 6 bases from V and 2 bases from J, the junction contained 16 bases not matched to a gene. The V gene's germline CDR1 is DFQATT and CDR2 SNEGSKA (reference sequence). The CDR3 covers 17 residues. The DNA of the CDR3 is TGCAGTGCCAACCCGCGGGGGGACCTAGCCCACACAGATACGCAGTATTTT. Translation: CSANPRGDLAHTDTQYF.

In this sample, this clonotype turned up a few times. V and J are TRBV3-1 and TRBJ1-1, with D perhaps matching TRBD1 (5 bases). The CDR3 totals 15 residues. Germline CDR1 LGHDT, CDR2 YNNKEL (reference sequence). Deletions cut 0 bases from V and 8 bases from J, with 16 bases between. The CDR3 region has the DNA TGTGCCAGCAGCCAAGACGCAGGGAGTGGCGGCGAAGCTTTCTTT. Translation: CASSQDAGSGGEAFF.

J is TRBJ2-3 and V is TRBV10-3; D remains ambiguous. CDR1 and CDR2 from the germline V gene are ENHRY and SYGVKD. The CDR3 consists of 14 residues. V was trimmed by 6 bases and J by 2 bases, leaving 12 bases between them. As DNA, the CDR3 is TGTGCCATCAGCGAGGAAAGGGCCACAGATACGCAGTATTTT. Translating gives CAISEERATDTQYF.

The V and J genes are TRBV6-5 and TRBJ1-2; the D gene is possibly TRBD1 (6 bases). This CDR3 contains 14 residues. Germline V gene sequence: CDR1 MNHEY, CDR2 SVGAGI. Trimming pared 0 bases from V and 7 bases from J, leaving 12 bases between. CDR3 region: CASSYSGGAVGYTF. Here the CDR3 DNA reads TGTGCCAGCAGTTACTCCGGGGGGGCGGTTGGCTACACCTTC.

V usage is TRBV4-1 and J usage is TRBJ1-2; TRBD1 matches 8 bases. From germline, CDR1 is MGHRA and CDR2 YSYEKL. This CDR3 has 15 amino acids. V lost 4 bases to trimming and J lost 2 bases; unmatched junction nucleotides: 6. CDR3 DNA: TGCGCCAGCAGCCCTGGACAGGGATGGAACTATGGCTACACCTTC. Translated: CASSPGQGWNYGYTF.

In this sample, this clonotype turned up a few times. This chain uses TRBV7-9 with TRBJ1-1; 8 nucleotides agree with TRBD1. The CDR3 is made up of 14 amino acids. From germline, CDR1 is SEHNR and CDR2 FQNEAQ (reference sequence). Trimming removed 4 bases from V and 5 bases from J; junction bases left unmatched: 6. Written as DNA, the CDR3 is TGTGCCAGCAGCTCTAATACAGGGGGGACTGAAGCTTTCTTT. Translated: CASSSNTGGTEAFF.

V usage is TRBV29-1 and J usage is TRBJ2-1, with 11 nucleotides matching TRBD1. The CDR3 sequence is 15 residues long. V trimming: 0 bases; J trimming: 6 bases; junction bases outside the gene matches: 4. CDR1 and CDR2 (germline): SQVTM, ANQGSEA. For the CDR3, the DNA is TGCAGCGTTGAAGATCGAGGGACAGGGGGCAATGAGCAGTTCTTC. The encoded protein is CSVEDRGTGGNEQFF.

The chain is built from TRBV12-3 or TRBV12-4 and TRBJ2-5; 13 positions agree with TRBD2. V lost 6 bases, J lost 1 base, and 5 bases stayed unmatched. The CDR3 length is 16 residues. CDR3 bases: TGTGCCAGCAGCTATCGACTAGCGGGGGGCCAAGAGACCCAGTACTTC. This sequence encodes CASSYRLAGGQETQYF.

This clonotype was counted a few times. The V call is TRBV5-1, the J call TRBJ2-7, with D possibly matching TRBD2 (5 bases). V lost 1 base and J lost 1, with 9 bases in between. In germline, CDR1 is SGHRS, CDR2 YFSETQ. The CDR3 extends over 14 amino acids. For the CDR3, the DNA is TGCGCCAGCAGCTTGATCGGCGGGTCCTACGAGCAGTACTTC. As protein: CASSLIGGSYEQYF.

V and J are TRBV29-1 and TRBJ2-3; no clear D. There are 15 residues in the CDR3. Trimming took off 3 bases at V and 2 bases at J, with 15 bases between the two ends. From germline, CDR1 is SQVTM and CDR2 ANQGSEA. CDR3 DNA sequence: TGCAGCGTTGAGGGCTCTCCCACCACCACAGATACGCAGTATTTT. As protein: CSVEGSPTTTDTQYF.

This clonotype was seen only a few times. This rearrangement joins TRBV12-3 or TRBV12-4 to TRBJ1-2; D gene unclear. The CDR3 is 11 amino acids. Trimming removed 3 bases from V and 7 bases from J, with 6 bases in between. Here the CDR3 reads CASSFARGYTF. The DNA of the CDR3 is TGTGCCAGCAGTTTTGCCCGTGGCTACACCTTC.

This clonotype was detected only a few times. The V call is TRBV14, the J call TRBJ2-7; 10 bases align to TRBD1. The CDR3 extends over 15 amino acids. V lost 3 bases to trimming and J lost 4 bases; unmatched junction nucleotides: 6. Germline V gene lookup returns CDR1 SGHDN and CDR2 FVKESK. The CDR3 DNA reads as TGTGCCAGCAGCCATGCCGGGACAGGGGAGTACGAGCAGTACTTC. It encodes CASSHAGTGEYEQYF.

This chain's CDR3 is CASSPLAGPVGEQFF. The DNA for the CDR3 is TGTGCCAGCAGCCCACTAGCGGGCCCAGTGGGTGAGCAGTTCTTC. The chain couples TRBV7-9 to TRBJ2-1; 9 bases line up with TRBD2. With 5 bases clipped from V and 9 bases from J, the junction kept 11 bases outside the gene matches. Germline V gene sequence: CDR1 SEHNR, CDR2 FQNEAQ (reference sequence). The CDR3 has 15 amino acids.

The chain is built from TRBV9 and TRBJ2-1; D is unresolved. Looked up from germline, CDR1 is SGDLS and CDR2 is YYNGEE. The CDR3 totals 11 residues. V was pared by 0 bases and J by 5 bases, with 0 bases between. The CDR3 is CASSVDNEQFF. The DNA of the CDR3 is TGTGCCAGCAGCGTAGACAATGAGCAGTTCTTC. The entire variable domain, with the rest obtained from reference TRBV9 and TRBJ2-1, is as follows: DSGVTQTPKHLITATGQRVTLRCSPRSGDLSVYWYQQSLDQGLQFLIQYYNGEERAKGNILERFSAQQFPDLHSELNLSSLELGDSALYFCASSVDNEQFFGPGTRLTVL.

This clonotype was seen a few times. The chain joins TRBV10-3 to TRBJ2-1, with a possible D match to TRBD1 (6 bases). This CDR3 comprises 14 residues. The V end lost 6 bases, the J end lost 4 bases, and 13 bases lay between the germline ends. From germline, CDR1 is ENHRY and CDR2 SYGVKD. CDR3 sequence reads: CAIRVGTPYNEQFF. CDR3 DNA: TGTGCCATCAGGGTCGGGACACCGTACAATGAGCAGTTCTTC.

About this clonotype: The germline gene is not matched at one end of the junction; a read error may be the cause. This chain links TRBV6-5 with TRBJ2-7; no clear D gene. This CDR3 is built from 13 residues. Germline loops: CDR1 MNHEY, CDR2 SVGAGI. CDR3 protein: CASAHGRTYEQCF. The CDR3, as DNA: TGTGCCAGCGCCCACGGGCGGACCTACGAGCAGTGCTTC.